This TCR beta chain originates from a study of human T cells and chemical hapten exposure. For the study at large: Patch tests applied 0.01% DPC to the upper back, read at 6 days. Overall study results and limits: Controls had significantly fewer large CDR3 similarity clusters than were formed by expanded TCRs.

As to time point: pre-sensitization, week 0. Treatment defined: therapeutic diphenylcyclopropenone sensitization with weekly scalp DPC. Alopecia patients deemed DPC-suitable, aged 18 to 70, excluding pregnancy. Individual cDNA molecules received unique molecular identifiers in the library. In TCRdb, the RACE reads were re-called with MiXCR into one record per CDR3 protein. The sample consists of about 260,000 distinct CDR3 sequences, about 9% of them appearing once. This clonotype was seen many times. The antigen is unknown. CDR1 and CDR2 from the germline V gene are MNHEY and SVGEGT. V lost 2 bases and J 5 bases, leaving 12 bases between the germline ends. The CDR3 spans 14 residues.

This material consisted of whole blood, taken in connection with sensitization to the hapten diphenylcyclopropenone (DPC). The origin of this receptor is a woman aged 40 to 55 with alopecia areata. Some clones in this sample may be carry-over from other donors' samples. The chain links TRBV6-2 or TRBV6-3 to TRBJ1-1, with TRBD1 as a possible D gene (5 bases). The CDR3 region has the DNA TGTGCCAGCAGTTACGGGGGGAGCATGACTGAAGCTTTCTTT. This sequence encodes CASSYGGSMTEAFF.